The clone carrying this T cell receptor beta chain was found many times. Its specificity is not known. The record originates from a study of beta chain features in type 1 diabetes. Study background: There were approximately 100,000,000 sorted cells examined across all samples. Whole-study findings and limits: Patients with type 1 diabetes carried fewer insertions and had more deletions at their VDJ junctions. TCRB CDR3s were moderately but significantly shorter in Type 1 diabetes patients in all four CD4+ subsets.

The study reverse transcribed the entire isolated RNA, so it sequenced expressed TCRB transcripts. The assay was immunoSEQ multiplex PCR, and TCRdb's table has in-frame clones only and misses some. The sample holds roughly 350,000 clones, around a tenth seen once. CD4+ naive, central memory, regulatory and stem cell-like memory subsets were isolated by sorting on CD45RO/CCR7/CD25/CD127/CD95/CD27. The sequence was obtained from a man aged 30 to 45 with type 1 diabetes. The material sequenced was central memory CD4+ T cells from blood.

This CDR3 is CASASGLAGGHEQFF. The CDR3 DNA reads as TGTGCCAGCGCTTCGGGACTAGCGGGAGGGCATGAGCAGTTCTTC. The rearrangement links TRBV19 to TRBJ2-1; 16 positions match TRBD2. The germline V gene encodes CDR1 LNHDA and CDR2 SQIVND (reference sequence). After removal of 9 bases from V and 8 bases from J, the junction contained 7 bases not matched to a gene. The CDR3 totals 15 residues.